This is a list of T cell receptor beta chains from one sample in a study of PD-L1 blockade in urothelial cancer. The data were produced by immunoSEQ multiplex PCR, yet TCRdb's version contains in-frame clones alone and is incomplete. The sample holds about 63,000 clones; 65% to 90% are singletons and the top ten take roughly 2.9%. The source material was PBMCs, sampled around atezolizumab (anti-PD-L1) treatment. These receptors came from a man between 65 and 85 years old with urothelial cancer. Both conserved end residues are part of each CDR3.

V gene	J gene	CDR3 protein
TRBV27	TRBJ2-7	CASLASLAGGLYEQYF
TRBV11-2	TRBJ1-1	CASSTDRGTEAFF
TRBV6-6	TRBJ2-7	CASTQTSGNSPGEQYF
TRBV2	TRBJ2-7	CASSGDRGFSYEQYF
TRBV14	TRBJ1-3	CASSQYSVNTIYF
TRBV28	TRBJ2-3	CATTGVWGTDTQYF
TRBV19	TRBJ2-7	CASSFTSGPTYEQYF
TRBV6-4	TRBJ1-1	CASSEEFKNTEAFF
TRBV5-4	TRBJ2-2	CASSLTQGPGELFF
TRBV5-1	TRBJ1-2	CASSDRANYGYTF
TRBV5-8	TRBJ1-3	CASSGGTAFSGNTIYF
TRBV10-3	TRBJ2-1	CAIRVDSGRVEGGDNEQFF
TRBV5-1	TRBJ2-1	CASSPVSLSYNEQFF
TRBV11-2	TRBJ2-3	CASSSPVLAGTDTQYF
TRBV6-4	TRBJ2-7	CASSDSSFGEQYF
TRBV18	TRBJ2-3	CASSPERDTQYF
TRBV28	TRBJ1-1	CASSSTGEPAFEAFF
TRBV4-1	TRBJ2-1	CASSQDPVLPQFF
TRBV5-5	TRBJ1-5	CASSGGQGWNQPQHF
TRBV5-1	TRBJ2-2	CASGGGAVTGELFF
TRBV5-1	TRBJ1-1	CASSTGQSHTEAFF
TRBV10-2	TRBJ2-7	CASLGLAGDSYEQYF
TRBV10-3	TRBJ2-1	CAISGLLDSSSSYNEQFF
TRBV5-6	TRBJ2-5	CASSLEWRAQETQYF
TRBV14	TRBJ2-2	CASSQGRYTGELFF
TRBV27	TRBJ2-2	CASVQLAGEEYPGELFF
TRBV25-1	TRBJ1-4	CASSNPGLTNEKLFF
TRBV19	TRBJ1-2	CASSIGQGTGYTF
TRBV6-6	TRBJ1-1	CASSIGQGNTEAFF
TRBV5-4	TRBJ1-2	CASSFLTANYGYTF
TRBV9	TRBJ1-1	CASSVHSGPNTEAFF
TRBV9	TRBJ2-5	CASSGGGLAGATQYF
TRBV9	TRBJ2-2	CASSGGQGANTGELFF
TRBV2	TRBJ2-5	CASSGTQETQYF
TRBV19	TRBJ2-7	CATASPGTGRYEQYF
TRBV2	TRBJ1-2	CASSAGQGGYGYTF